A single sample is the source of the 17 T cell receptor beta chains below, sequenced in a study of T cell repertoires in cytomegalovirus infection. Using its own MiXCR run on the reads, TCRdb lists one record per CDR3 protein. The repertoire consists of roughly 600,000 distinct CDR3 sequences, with roughly 26% occurring once and the leading ten covering around 7.6%. Sample: CD8+ T cells from PBMCs. Receptors were obtained from a human donor in good health (CMV status not recorded). Some clones in this sample may be carry-over from other donors' samples.

Only a few counts were recorded for this clonotype. The rearrangement joins TRBV20-1 to TRBJ1-4; maybe TRBD1 (5 bases). The germline gives CDR1 DFQATT, CDR2 SNEGSKA (reference sequence). V lost 0 bases, J lost 8 bases, and 25 bases lay in between. The CDR3 has 18 amino acids. In DNA, the CDR3 is TGCAGTGCTAGAGATCGGACCACCCCCCAGGGAAAGAGGGAAAAACTGTTTTTT. Translated: CSARDRTTPQGKREKLFF.

This clonotype was detected only a few times. The CDR3 sequence: CASSFTGPRTYNEQFF. In DNA, the CDR3 is TGTGCCAGCAGCTTTACAGGGCCCCGGACCTACAATGAGCAGTTCTTC. The chain links TRBV7-6 to TRBJ2-1, with a possible D match to TRBD1 (6 bases). Trimming removed 3 bases at V and 2 bases at J, with 14 bases between. CDR1 is SGHVS and CDR2 is FNYEAQ in the germline V gene. The CDR3 contains 16 residues.

This clonotype was seen a few times. J is TRBJ1-1 and V is TRBV6-2 or TRBV6-3, with TRBD1 as a possible D gene (6 bases). This CDR3 contains 14 residues. CDR1 and CDR2 (germline): MNHEY, SVGEGT. The V end lost 8 bases, the J end lost 5 bases, and 18 bases lay between the germline ends. For the CDR3, the DNA is TGTGCCAGCGCCGACGCGGGGGGGGCGACTGAAGCTTTCTTT. As protein: CASADAGGATEAFF.

J is TRBJ2-7 and V is TRBV28, with 9 bases fitting TRBD1. The CDR3 is made up of 15 amino acids. Germline lookup yields CDR1 MDHEN and CDR2 SYDVKM. The J segment lost 2 bases and the V segment lost 3 bases, leaving 5 bases of the junction unmatched. The CDR3 coding sequence is TGTGCCAGCAGTTTCGGACAGGGGCAAACCTACGAGCAGTACGTC. This codes for CASSFGQGQTYEQYV.

This clonotype was counted many times. The chain is built from TRBV11-2 and TRBJ2-3, with D tentatively TRBD1 (6 bases). The CDR3 consists of 15 residues. The germline gives CDR1 SGHAT, CDR2 FQNNGV. V shed 5 bases and J shed 0 bases, with 12 bases lying between them. The chain's CDR3 is CASSPIGQSTDTQYF. The DNA of the CDR3 is TGTGCCAGCAGCCCAATTGGACAGAGCACAGATACGCAGTATTTT.

This clonotype was recorded only once. The chain employs TRBV18 and TRBJ2-5, with D perhaps being TRBD1 or TRBD2 (5 bases each). The CDR3 is made up of 16 amino acids. CDR1 is KGHSH and CDR2 is LQKENI in the germline V gene. The ends were cut back, 2 bases at V and 4 bases at J, with 17 bases in the middle. CDR3 nucleotide sequence: TGTGCCAGCTCACCATACCCCGAGGGGTTAGGAGAGACCCAGTACTTC. It codes for CASSPYPEGLGETQYF.

This clonotype was observed many times. This chain joins TRBV7-2 and TRBJ2-1, with 8 bases identical to TRBD1. CDR1 is SGHTA, CDR2 FQGNSA, per germline. This CDR3 has 17 amino acids. The trim removed 4 bases at V and 2 bases at J, leaving 10 bases unmatched. The CDR3 reads CASSSDGQGHPYNEQFF. CDR3 nucleotide sequence: TGTGCCAGCAGCTCCGACGGACAGGGCCATCCCTACAATGAGCAGTTCTTC.

This clonotype was counted a few times. J is TRBJ2-2 and V is TRBV4-1, with 7 nucleotides matching TRBD1. With V trimmed by 4 bases and J by 3 bases, 8 bases remained unmatched. The length of the CDR3 is 16 residues. Germline CDR1 is MGHRA and CDR2 is YSYEKL. The CDR3 is CASSPLGGSYTGELFF. In DNA form, the CDR3 reads TGCGCCAGCAGCCCGTTAGGGGGCAGCTACACCGGGGAGCTGTTTTTT.

This rearrangement joins TRBV2 to TRBJ1-1; D gene uncertain. Germline assignment: CDR1 SNHLY and CDR2 FYNNEI. V was shortened by 2 bases and J by 11 bases, with 6 bases between the two germline ends. The CDR3 loop spans 10 amino acids. The CDR3 reads CASSEIGAFF. The CDR3 DNA sequence: TGTGCCAGCAGTGAAATTGGGGCTTTCTTT.

This clonotype was counted between two and nine times. This chain joins TRBV6-2 or TRBV6-3 and TRBJ2-2; 8 bases line up with TRBD2. This CDR3 is built from 17 residues. Germline CDR1 is MNHEY and CDR2 is SVGEGT. The ends lost 0 bases at V and 3 bases at J; junction bases unmatched: 6. Written as DNA, the CDR3 is TGTGCCAGCAGTTACTCGACGGGGGGGCCAGACACCGGGGAGCTGTTTTTT. This gives the protein CASSYSTGGPDTGELFF.

This chain joins TRBV6-8 and TRBJ2-5; 9 nucleotides align to TRBD2. This CDR3 comprises 17 residues. The germline gives CDR1 MNHGY, CDR2 SAAAGT. J was trimmed by 10 bases and V by 0 bases; bases with no gene match: 15. As DNA, the CDR3 is TGTGCCAGCAGTTACTCGGAAATAGCGGGGGACCCGTGGGACCAGTACTTC. As protein: CASSYSEIAGDPWDQYF.

This clonotype appeared a few times. The CDR3 sequence is CASSPPDRGLEEQFF. The CDR3 coding sequence is TGTGCCAGCAGCCCCCCGGACAGGGGGCTAGAAGAGCAGTTCTTC. The chain links TRBV7-6 to TRBJ2-1; 11 nucleotides match TRBD1. Per germline, CDR1 SGHVS and CDR2 FNYEAQ. V lost 5 bases to trimming and J lost 10 bases; unmatched junction nucleotides: 10. The CDR3 extends over 15 amino acids. The whole variable domain, remainder taken from reference TRBV7-6 and TRBJ2-1, is GAGVSQSPRYKVTKRGQDVALRCDPISGHVSLYWYRQALGQGPEFLTYFNYEAQQDKSGLPNDRFSAERPEGSISTLTIQRTEQRDSAMYRCASSPPDRGLEEQFFGPGTRLTVL.

This clonotype has a single count. The CDR3 sequence is CASSAFFSGENTDTQYF. In nucleotides, the CDR3 is TGTGCCAGCAGTGCCTTTTTTAGCGGGGAAAACACAGATACGCAGTATTTT. This chain joins TRBV2 and TRBJ2-3, with TRBD2 identical over 8 bases. Per the germline V gene, CDR1 is SNHLY and CDR2 is FYNNEI. Trimming at V came to 4 bases and at J to 2 bases, leaving 11 bases not matched to a gene. This CDR3 region has 17 residues.

Details on this clonotype: This may be a read error, as it is one base from a much larger clone. The rearrangement links TRBV12-3 or TRBV12-4 to TRBJ2-7, with D perhaps given as TRBD1 or TRBD2 (5 bases each). V lost 3 bases to trimming and J lost 6 bases, with 12 bases between them. This CDR3 comprises 13 residues. For the CDR3, the DNA is TGTGCCAGCAGTTTGGTGGGGGTGGGCGAGCAGTACTTC. It yields the protein CASSLVGVGEQYF.

The chain links TRBV12-5 to TRBJ2-4; possible D gene TRBD2, 5 bases. Germline CDR1 and CDR2: LGHNT and FRNRAP. The CDR3 spans 17 residues. Trimming removed 5 bases at V and 0 bases at J, with 17 bases between. The CDR3 loop is CASGPPWTAGAKNIQYF. The DNA for the CDR3 is TGTGCTAGTGGTCCCCCCTGGACTGCGGGAGCCAAAAACATTCAGTACTTC. The entire variable domain, with the rest obtained from reference TRBV12-5 and TRBJ2-4, is as follows: DARVTQTPRHKVTEMGQEVTMRCQPILGHNTVFWYRQTMMQGLELLAYFRNRAPLDDSGMPKDRFSAEMPDATLATLKIQPSEPRDSAVYFCASGPPWTAGAKNIQYFGAGTRLSVL.

The chain employs TRBV29-1 and TRBJ2-7, with 9 nucleotides matching TRBD2. Unmatched junction bases numbered 4, after V lost 4 bases and J lost 0 bases. CDR1 SQVTM and CDR2 ANQGSEA come from the germline V gene. This CDR3 comprises 14 residues. CDR3 sequence reads: CSVVISGGSYEQYV. The CDR3 nucleotides are TGCAGCGTTGTAATTAGCGGGGGCTCCTACGAGCAGTACGTC.

The chain joins TRBV19 to TRBJ1-1; the D is unclear. The V gene's germline CDR1 is LNHDA and CDR2 SQIVND (reference sequence). This CDR3 contains 12 residues. Between the trimmed V and J ends, which lost 6 bases and 6 bases, there was a span of 11 bases. The chain's CDR3 is CASSPDGAEAFF. The CDR3 DNA reads TGTGCCAGTAGCCCCGATGGGGCTGAAGCTTTCTTT.